The clone carrying this TCR beta chain was recorded at least ten times. No antigen is known for it. Unsorted libraries were generated from 2 million PBMCs held at -80 degrees C. V lost 6 bases and J lost 3; bases outside the gene matches: 5. CDR1 ENHRY and CDR2 SYGVKD come from the germline V gene. CDR3 length: 14 amino acids. This sample was taken from a study of neurological immune-mediated disorders. Findings and caveats of the study: The authors found no clinical or MRI feature associated with the multiple sclerosis repertoire cluster. None of the CDR3 amino acid sequences in expanded clones turned up in more than one subject, which points to private repertoires in all groups.

With 10-nucleotide random UMIs, 5'RACE was used to make the cDNA. TCRdb passed the 5' RACE reads through MiXCR, listing each CDR3 protein once. The table shows approximately 60,000 distinct CDR3 sequences, with under 4.5% occurring only once. Sequencing was done on a sample of PBMCs. J is TRBJ1-1 and V is TRBV10-3; 9 bases align to TRBD1. The sequence was obtained from a woman aged 25-40 years with multiple sclerosis. The CDR3 DNA follows: TGTGCCATCAGAGGGACAGGGAAGGACACTGAAGCTTTCTTT. It codes for CAIRGTGKDTEAFF.